The 30 T cell receptor beta chains given below trace back to one sample, sequenced in a study of cytomegalovirus exposure and HLA in healthy donors. Primers for the PCR totalled 60 Vbeta and 13 Jbeta. The assay was immunoSEQ multiplex PCR, and TCRdb's table has in-frame clones only and misses some. The sample records around 150,000 clones, more than 70% being singletons. Specimen: PBMCs. These receptors were taken from a woman aged 40 to 50 in good health and CMV-seronegative.

The chain links TRBV27 to TRBJ1-2; D might be TRBD1 (6 bases). This CDR3 spans 14 amino acids. Germline V gene sequence: CDR1 MNHEY, CDR2 SMNVEV (reference sequence). The V gene lost 1 base and the J gene lost 8 bases, with 14 bases spanning the gap. CDR3 loop: CASSLWAGEGGYTF. CDR3 bases: TGTGCCAGCAGTTTATGGGCAGGGGAGGGCGGCTACACCTTC.

The rearrangement joins TRBV6-6 to TRBJ2-1; D possibly corresponds to TRBD2 (6 bases). The CDR3 covers 16 residues. The germline V and J ends were trimmed by 5 bases and 0 bases, with 14 bases remaining between them. Germline-derived CDR1 and CDR2 are MNHNY and SVGAGI (reference sequence). CDR3 loop: CASSATRYPSYNEQFF. Written as DNA, the CDR3 is TGTGCCAGCAGTGCGACTAGATACCCCTCCTACAATGAGCAGTTCTTC.

The chain couples TRBV5-1 to TRBJ2-7; 9 bases align to TRBD2. From germline, CDR1 is SGHRS and CDR2 YFSETQ. V was pared by 5 bases and J by 10 bases, with 7 bases of the junction left unmatched. The CDR3 runs 12 residues. The CDR3 is CASSLNSGRQYF. CDR3 sequence (DNA): TGCGCCAGCAGTCTTAATAGCGGGAGACAGTACTTC.

This clone was seen a few times. The rearrangement links TRBV13 to TRBJ2-7; a weak D match, TRBD1 (6 bases). The germline CDR1 and CDR2 sequences are PRHDT and FYEKMQ (reference sequence). This CDR3 contains 14 residues. V lost 5 bases to trimming and J lost 5 bases, with 16 bases between them. CDR3 in amino acids: CASSLPGERHEQYF. CDR3 sequence (DNA): TGTGCCAGCAGCCTTCCAGGGGAAAGGCACGAGCAGTACTTC.

V gene TRBV6-5 combines with J gene TRBJ2-3; D gene uncertain. Germline CDR1 reads MNHEY; CDR2 reads SVGAGI. V gave up 0 bases and J gave up 1 base, with 5 bases separating them. This CDR3 spans 14 amino acids. As DNA, the CDR3 is TGTGCCAGCAGTTACTCTACGGGCACAGATACGCAGTATTTT. This encodes CASSYSTGTDTQYF.

This clone was observed once. The J gene is TRBJ2-1, the V gene TRBV13; TRBD1 agrees at 10 bases. V shed 5 bases, J shed 6 bases, and the junction held 10 bases outside the gene matches. Germline loops: CDR1 PRHDT, CDR2 FYEKMQ (reference sequence). This CDR3 has 16 residues. The CDR3 is CASSLRVGTGANEQFF. The CDR3 bases are TGTGCCAGCAGCCTCAGGGTAGGGACAGGGGCCAATGAGCAGTTCTTC.

J is TRBJ2-5 and V is TRBV28, with 7 nucleotides matching TRBD2. J was trimmed by 6 bases and V by 5 bases; bases with no gene match: 9. The CDR3 consists of 14 residues. Germline V gene data show CDR1 as MDHEN and CDR2 as SYDVKM. The CDR3 protein is CASSPGGTDQTQYF. Written as DNA, the CDR3 is TGTGCCAGCAGTCCCGGGGGGACCGATCAGACCCAGTACTTC.

The chain combines TRBV7-6 with TRBJ2-7; TRBD1 is a possible D gene (6 bases). V was clipped by 5 bases and J by 2 bases, with 22 bases between them. CDR1 is SGHVS and CDR2 is FNYEAQ in the germline V gene. The CDR3 is made up of 17 amino acids. The CDR3 DNA reads as TGTGCCAGCAGCCCTACAGGGATTTATGTGAGTCCCTACGAGCAGTACTTC. Its protein product is CASSPTGIYVSPYEQYF.

This clone was recorded only once. The rearrangement joins TRBV2 to TRBJ1-2, with 8 bases lining up with TRBD1. Looked up from germline, CDR1 is SNHLY and CDR2 is FYNNEI. After removal of 10 bases from V and 3 bases from J, the junction contained 7 bases not matched to a gene. The CDR3 spans 13 residues. CDR3 DNA sequence: TGTGCCAACTCAGGGGGCGCAGACTATGGCTACACCTTC. This encodes CANSGGADYGYTF.

The chain is built from TRBV6-1 and TRBJ1-1; D is perhaps TRBD1 (6 bases). The CDR3 is 15 amino acids. The germline CDR1 and CDR2 sequences are MNHNS and SASEGT. Trimming took 7 bases from V and 4 from J, leaving 19 bases between them. Written as DNA, the CDR3 is TGTGCCAGCAAGCTCAGCGGGGGCGTGAGCACTGAAGCTTTCTTT. Translated: CASKLSGGVSTEAFF.

The J gene is TRBJ2-7, the V gene TRBV5-1; TRBD2 might be the D (6 bases). CDR1 and CDR2 from the germline V gene are SGHRS and YFSETQ. Deletions cut 4 bases from V and 0 bases from J, with 11 bases between. This CDR3 has 14 residues. The CDR3 region is CASSGAGFSYEQYF. In DNA form, the CDR3 reads TGCGCCAGCAGCGGAGCGGGTTTCTCCTACGAGCAGTACTTC. Full variable domain (outside the CDR3, taken from reference TRBV5-1 and TRBJ2-7): KAGVTQTPRYLIKTRGQQVTLSCSPISGHRSVSWYQQTPGQGLQFLFEYFSETQRNKGNFPGRFSGRQFSNSRSEMNVSTLELGDSALYLCASSGAGFSYEQYFGPGTRLTVT.

The V call is TRBV6-4, the J call TRBJ1-5, with D perhaps TRBD1 (5 bases). This CDR3 has 14 residues. Trimming pared 0 bases from V and 7 bases from J, leaving 10 bases between. The germline CDR1 and CDR2 sequences are MRHNA and SNTAGT. CDR3 sequence reads: CASSDSWGDQPQHF. The CDR3 region has the DNA TGTGCCAGCAGTGACTCCTGGGGGGACCAGCCCCAGCATTTT.

In its sample, this clone was seen a few times. The chain joins TRBV28 to TRBJ1-1; 7 bases map to TRBD1. V lost 5 bases, J lost 4 bases, and 7 bases stayed unmatched. CDR3 size: 14 residues. Germline loops: CDR1 MDHEN, CDR2 SYDVKM. This CDR3 is CASSTNRGGTEAFF. DNA of the CDR3: TGTGCCAGCAGTACCAACAGGGGCGGCACTGAAGCTTTCTTT.

J is TRBJ2-5 and V is TRBV6-6, with 7 bases lining up with TRBD2. The J call may be faulty, since TRBJ2-7 better matches the DNA end. From germline, CDR1 is MNHNY and CDR2 SVGAGI (reference sequence). The CDR3 length is 12 residues. CDR3: CASSSGGYEQYF. CDR3 sequence (DNA): TGTGCCAGCAGCTCCGGGGGGTACGAGCAGTACTTC.

This clone has only a few counts. The rearrangement uses TRBV5-1 and TRBJ1-4; tentatively, D is TRBD1 (5 bases). V was shortened by 5 bases and J by 8 bases, with 16 bases between the two germline ends. The CDR3 extends over 14 amino acids. The germline gives CDR1 SGHRS, CDR2 YFSETQ. In DNA, the CDR3 is TGCGCCAGCAGTTACTCGCAGGGCTCGGAAAAACTGTTTTTT. It specifies CASSYSQGSEKLFF.

The V gene is TRBV18, the J gene TRBJ2-7; 7 positions agree with TRBD1. The CDR3 contains 14 residues. The V and J ends lost 2 bases and 3 bases, in that order; junction bases with no gene match: 4. Germline V lookup: CDR1 KGHSH, CDR2 LQKENI. The CDR3 coding sequence is TGTGCCAGCTCACCAAGGACAGGCAGCTACGAGCAGTACTTC. Translating it yields CASSPRTGSYEQYF.

As concerns this clone: At one end the junction does not follow the germline gene, possibly because of a read error. The chain combines TRBV7-9 with TRBJ2-3; 11 bases match TRBD1. The CDR3 loop spans 14 amino acids. From germline, CDR1 is SEHNR and CDR2 FQNEAQ (reference sequence). CDR3 loop: CSSSLDRGRDTQYF. CDR3 DNA: TGTTCCAGCAGCCTGGACAGGGGGCGGGATACGCAGTATTTT.

The chain links TRBV9 to TRBJ1-1; D possibly corresponds to TRBD1 (6 bases). V was clipped by 0 bases and J by 2 bases, with 11 bases between them. The CDR3 is 15 amino acids. The germline V gene encodes CDR1 SGDLS and CDR2 YYNGEE. CDR3 sequence reads: CASSVGAGTNTEAFF. The CDR3 coding sequence is TGTGCCAGCAGCGTAGGAGCGGGGACAAACACTGAAGCTTTCTTT.

A few counts support this clone. The J gene is TRBJ1-1, the V gene TRBV6-5; maybe TRBD1 (5 bases). The CDR3 is made up of 15 amino acids. Germline lookup yields CDR1 MNHEY and CDR2 SVGAGI. V dropped 2 bases and J dropped 0 bases, with 10 bases sitting between them. The CDR3 loop is CASSYGAVMNTEAFF. CDR3 nucleotides: TGTGCCAGCAGTTACGGGGCAGTGATGAACACTGAAGCTTTCTTT.

Only one count was recorded for this clone. This chain links TRBV5-4 with TRBJ2-1, with D possibly TRBD1 on 6 matching bases. Germline lookup yields CDR1 SGHNT and CDR2 YYREEE (reference sequence). The CDR3 is made up of 13 amino acids. The V end was cut by 3 bases, the J end by 13 bases, with 17 bases between. The chain's CDR3 is CASSWAQGQYQFF. In DNA form, the CDR3 reads TGTGCCAGCAGCTGGGCACAGGGACAATATCAGTTCTTC.

The V and J genes are TRBV5-1 and TRBJ1-3; D may be TRBD1 (5 bases). Deletions cut 4 bases from V and 4 bases from J, with 15 bases between. This CDR3 is built from 15 residues. Germline assignment: CDR1 SGHRS and CDR2 YFSETQ. CDR3 protein: CASSVPSGLGNTIYF. The CDR3 region has the DNA TGCGCCAGCAGCGTGCCATCAGGGCTGGGAAACACCATATATTTT.

The CDR3 coding sequence is TGCGCCAGCAGCCCCGGTGAGGGACAGGGGGCGGAGAGGGCTTTCTTT. Amino acids: CASSPGEGQGAERAFF. V and J are TRBV5-1 and TRBJ1-1; 12 nucleotides agree with TRBD1. The germline CDR1 and CDR2 sequences are SGHRS and YFSETQ. V was pared by 4 bases and J by 11 bases, with 15 bases of the junction left unmatched. This CDR3 spans 16 amino acids.

The chain recombines TRBV5-5 with TRBJ1-4, with a weak D call TRBD1 (6 bases). CDR1 and CDR2 from the germline V gene are SGHKS and YYEKEE (reference sequence). V was pared by 1 base and J by 7 bases, with 20 bases between. This CDR3 has 17 amino acids. The CDR3 DNA sequence: TGTGCCAGCAGCTTGTCGGGGGGCGAAGTTGGGGGTGAAAAACTGTTTTTT. Its translation is CASSLSGGEVGGEKLFF.

This sequence joins TRBV12-5 and TRBJ1-1; the match to TRBD1 covers 7 bases. Germline CDR1 and CDR2: LGHNT and FRNRAP. This CDR3 has 14 residues. J was trimmed by 4 bases and V by 2 bases; bases with no gene match: 4. The CDR3: CASGLRDRLTEAFF. The CDR3 DNA reads TGTGCTAGTGGTTTGCGGGACAGACTCACTGAAGCTTTCTTT.

This chain links TRBV5-8 with TRBJ2-7; TRBD2 matches at 7 bases. CDR1 is SGHTS, CDR2 YDEGEE, per germline. The V gene end was trimmed by 4 bases and the J gene end by 7 bases; junction bases not matched to a gene: 17. The CDR3 contains 16 residues. The CDR3 loop is CASSERLASPLGEQYF. CDR3 DNA: TGTGCCAGCAGCGAAAGACTAGCTTCGCCCCTTGGAGAGCAGTACTTC.

V gene TRBV12-5 combines with J gene TRBJ1-5; 9 bases line up with TRBD1. Trimming at V came to 10 bases and at J to 8 bases, leaving 12 bases not matched to a gene. The CDR3 is 14 residues long. The germline gives CDR1 LGHNT, CDR2 FRNRAP. Here the CDR3 reads CAIQQGARLEPQHF. CDR3 nucleotides: TGTGCTATTCAACAGGGGGCGAGATTGGAGCCCCAGCATTTT. Variable domain in full (rest from reference TRBV12-5 and TRBJ1-5): DARVTQTPRHKVTEMGQEVTMRCQPILGHNTVFWYRQTMMQGLELLAYFRNRAPLDDSGMPKDRFSAEMPDATLATLKIQPSEPRDSAVYFCAIQQGARLEPQHFGDGTRLSIL.

The chain has TRBV19 and TRBJ2-1, with 9 nucleotides matching TRBD2. Trimming at V came to 2 bases and at J to 0 bases, leaving 2 bases not matched to a gene. The CDR3 runs 16 residues. The germline gives CDR1 LNHDA, CDR2 SQIVND (reference sequence). CDR3 DNA sequence: TGTGCCAGTAGTATAACACTAGCGGGCTCCTACAATGAGCAGTTCTTC. Translating gives CASSITLAGSYNEQFF.

The J gene is TRBJ1-5, the V gene TRBV6-1; unclear D gene. V was trimmed by 5 bases and J by 7 bases, leaving 15 bases between them. The CDR3 extends over 14 amino acids. Germline V lookup: CDR1 MNHNS, CDR2 SASEGT. The CDR3: CASSYDGGQQPQHF. The CDR3 region has the DNA TGTGCCAGCAGTTATGACGGTGGGCAACAGCCCCAGCATTTT.

This sequence joins TRBV19 and TRBJ1-1; tentatively, D is TRBD1 (6 bases). This CDR3 has 12 residues. Germline lookup yields CDR1 LNHDA and CDR2 SQIVND (reference sequence). V was cut by 5 bases and J by 5 bases, with 9 bases left in between. CDR3 region: CASSFTGTEAFF. The CDR3, as DNA: TGTGCCAGTAGTTTCACAGGGACTGAAGCTTTCTTT.

The genes are TRBV30 and TRBJ1-2; no clear D gene. CDR1 and CDR2 (germline): GTSNPN, SVGIG (reference sequence). The ends were cut back, 0 bases at V and 5 bases at J, with 7 bases in the middle. The CDR3 sequence is 12 residues long. The CDR3 DNA follows: TGTGCCTGGAGTGTTCCCATGTATGGCTACACCTTC. It encodes CAWSVPMYGYTF.